This TCR beta chain came from a study of T-cell memory formation after mild COVID-19. At the level of the study: Clusters were largely donor specific. Findings and caveats of the study: Cross-reactive memory appears to have joined, as suggested by some responding clones showing up in pre-infection memory. CD4/CD8 balance characterized clones contracting day 15 to 85, and CD4+ skew characterized later expanders.

At least ten counts were recorded for this clonotype. Antigen specificity is unknown. Constant-segment-primed 5'RACE gave TCR alpha and TCR beta cDNA libraries with sample barcodes and UMIs. TCRdb itself ran the 5' RACE reads through MiXCR, one entry per CDR3 protein. The table lists roughly 610,000 distinct CDR3 sequences, 15% to 20% of them singletons. The source is an adult woman who had mild COVID-19 (a few samples of this study predate the infection). Cell type and time point are not known. Sequencing was performed on PBMCs or a T cell subset sorted from them (not recorded which).

CDR3 residues: CASSFSGYNEQFF. DNA of the CDR3: TGTGCCAGCAGTTTTAGCGGATACAATGAGCAGTTCTTC. The V gene is TRBV6-5, the J gene TRBJ2-1; maybe TRBD2 (6 bases). Germline V gene sequence: CDR1 MNHEY, CDR2 SVGAGI. The V gene lost 4 bases and the J gene lost 4 bases, with 8 bases spanning the gap. The CDR3 has 13 residues.